These T cell receptor beta chains were read from a single sample in a study of control samples from healthy donors and cancer patients. Data came from immunoSEQ multiplex PCR; TCRdb stores just in-frame clones and leaves some out. The sample lists 390,000 or so clones, over 75% seen once, with around 6.5% in the top ten. Material: PBMCs. The receptors were gathered from a man between 35 and 55 years old with head and neck cancer. Each CDR3 is given with its conserved first and last residue. The order of the fields is clone size, V gene, D gene, CDR3 length, J gene, CDR3 protein, CDR3 DNA. The D gene is left open where the match is weak. Some rows have no size entry. The others give once, few or many, or a class for an expanded clone.

>-|TRBV9|-|13|TRBJ2-1
CASSVEVDLEQFF
TGTGCCAGCAGCGTAGAGGTAGATCTGGAGCAGTTCTTC
>-|TRBV12-5|TRBD2|16|TRBJ2-1
CASGLVSGSTYNEQFF
TGTGCTAGTGGTTTGGTAAGCGGGAGCACCTACAATGAGCAGTTCTTC
>-|TRBV3-1/TRBV3-2|TRBD1|15|TRBJ1-1
CASTNRGRLNTEAFF
TGTGCCAGCACAAACAGGGGGCGGTTGAACACTGAAGCTTTCTTT
>-|TRBV6-2/TRBV6-3|TRBD1|14|TRBJ1-4
CASRPQGASEKLFF
TGTGCCAGCAGACCTCAGGGGGCGAGTGAAAAACTGTTTTTT
>-|TRBV12-5|TRBD1|14|TRBJ1-1
CASGLDRGYTEAFF
TGTGCTAGTGGTTTGGACAGGGGCTACACTGAAGCTTTCTTT
>-|TRBV28|TRBD1|15|TRBJ2-7
CASSITGTGQSSVYF
TGTGCCAGCAGTATAACCGGGACAGGCCAATCCTCCGTATACTTC
>-|TRBV28|-|14|TRBJ1-1
CASTSVVSNTEAFF
TGTGCCAGCACCTCGGTTGTTTCGAACACTGAAGCTTTCTTT
>once|TRBV13|-|15|TRBJ1-3
CASSLMVGSGNTIYF
TGTGCCAGCAGCTTAATGGTGGGCAGTGGAAACACCATATATTTT
>once|TRBV25-1|-|13|TRBJ2-7
CATHGSPAYEQYF
TGTGCCACCCATGGGAGTCCCGCCTACGAGCAGTACTTC
>-|TRBV28|-|11|TRBJ2-1
CASSTYNEQFF
TGTGCCAGCAGTACCTACAATGAGCAGTTCTTC
>-|TRBV5-6|-|14|TRBJ1-5
CASSLGTHVQPQHF
TGTGCCAGCAGCTTAGGCACGCATGTCCAGCCCCAGCATTTT
>-|TRBV12-3/TRBV12-4|TRBD2|13|TRBJ2-1
CASSLGGGSGQFF
TGTGCCAGCAGTTTAGGGGGGGGGTCAGGGCAGTTCTTC
>-|TRBV5-1|-|15|TRBJ2-5
CASSLAVAAQETQYF
TGCGCCAGCAGCTTGGCGGTGGCTGCTCAAGAGACCCAGTACTTC
>-|TRBV7-2|-|11|TRBJ2-4
CASSRQGIQYF
TGTGCCAGCAGCCGTCAAGGCATTCAGTACTTC
>-|TRBV6-2/TRBV6-3|-|13|TRBJ2-5
CASSYAGMGAQYF
TGTGCCAGCAGTTACGCCGGGATGGGGGCCCAGTACTTC
>-|TRBV30|-|12|TRBJ2-7
CAWSRGVYEQYF
TGTGCCTGGAGTCGGGGCGTCTACGAGCAGTACTTC
>-|TRBV13|-|15|TRBJ2-1
CASSFGTDVYNEQFF
TGTGCCAGCAGCTTCGGAACAGACGTTTACAATGAGCAGTTCTTC
>-|TRBV4-1|-|15|TRBJ1-6
CASSQDGGYESPLHF
TGCGCCAGCAGCCAAGATGGCGGATACGAGTCACCCCTCCACTTT